This TCR beta chain was documented in a study of cytomegalovirus exposure and HLA in healthy donors. Primers: 60 Vbeta forward and 13 Jbeta reverse. Profiled with immunoSEQ multiplex PCR; TCRdb holds only in-frame clones, not every one. This sample contains about 62,000 clones. The CDR3 is 13 residues long. Per the germline V gene, CDR1 is LGHNA and CDR2 is YNFKEQ. V lost 3 bases, J lost 8 bases, and 11 bases lay in between. The sequenced material came from PBMCs. This rearrangement joins TRBV4-2 to TRBJ1-5; D is unclear. The TCR was taken from a man aged 25 to 40 in good health and CMV-seropositive. The CDR3, as DNA: TGTGCCAGCAGCCACAAGCTTATGGAGCCCCAGCATTTT. Translation gives CASSHKLMEPQHF.